This TCR beta chain was found in a study of T-cell reconstitution after alpha-beta-depleted transplantation in children. Study results and limitations: Reportedly, roughly two months post-transplant, alpha-beta T cells arose from several hundred expanded graft clones.

The V segment lost 1 base and the J segment 0 bases; nucleotides outside the gene matches: 7. The CDR3 length is 20 residues. The germline V gene has CDR1 MNHNS and CDR2 SASEGT. Regarding this clonotype: Its antigen remains unidentified.

For TCRbeta, the library was prepared with unique molecular identifiers. MiXCR, run by TCRdb on the PCR reads, gives a single entry per CDR3 protein. Of hundreds of thousands of distinct CDR3 sequences detected, about 12% appear once; the ten largest clones hold around 0.76%. V gene TRBV6-1 combines with J gene TRBJ2-6; 12 nucleotides agree with TRBD2. This sample comprised PBMCs, obtained before TCRalphabeta/CD19-depleted stem cell transplant. The clonotype comes from a girl aged 2 to 10 with congenital amegakaryocytic thrombocytopenia, due to receive a stem cell transplant. The CDR3 protein is CASSEVPGLAGISGANVLTF. As DNA, the CDR3 is TGTGCCAGCAGTGAAGTCCCGGGACTAGCGGGCATCTCTGGGGCCAACGTCCTGACTTTC.